This T cell receptor (beta chain) emerged from a study of shared clonotypes between healthy human individuals. In the study overall: Ranging from 18 to 49 in age, donors were two women and a few men. There were three CD4 naive, three CD4 memory, two CD8 naive and one CD8 memory plates per donor. General study points: The expectation was that sequencing depth would affect clonotype sharing among donors.

CD8 cells classed as naive were CD45RO-negative and positively selected for CCR7, excluding terminally differentiated effector memory CD45RA+ cells. Researchers ran the assay at a deep level. TCRdb's table, derived via immunoSEQ multiplex PCR, lists solely in-frame clones and lacks some. There are around 2.1 million clones in the sample; 85% to 95% occur only once, and under 2% lies in the top ten. Per the germline V gene, CDR1 is SGHVS and CDR2 is FQNEAQ. This CDR3 comprises 15 residues. The V gene lost 5 bases and the J gene lost 1 base, with 14 bases spanning the gap. This clone was detected only once. As yet, its antigen is unknown.

What was sequenced was naive CD8+ T cells from PBMCs. This TCR derives from a man between 18 and 29 years old in good health. Some clones in this sample may be carry-over from other donors' samples. The chain carries TRBV7-8 and TRBJ2-5, with TRBD1 as a possible D gene (6 bases). The chain's CDR3 is CASSLPGHSQETQYF. CDR3 bases: TGTGCCAGCAGCCTTCCGGGACACAGCCAAGAGACCCAGTACTTC.